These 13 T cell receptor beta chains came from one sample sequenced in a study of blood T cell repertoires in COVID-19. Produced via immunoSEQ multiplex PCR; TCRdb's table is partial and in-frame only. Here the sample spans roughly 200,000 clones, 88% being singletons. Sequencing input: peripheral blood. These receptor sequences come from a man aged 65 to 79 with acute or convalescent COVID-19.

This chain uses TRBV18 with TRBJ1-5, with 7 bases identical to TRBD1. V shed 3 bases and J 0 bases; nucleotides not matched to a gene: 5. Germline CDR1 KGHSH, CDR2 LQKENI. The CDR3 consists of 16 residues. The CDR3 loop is CASSPTGTASNQPQHF. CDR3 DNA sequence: TGTGCCAGCTCACCGACCGGGACAGCTAGCAATCAGCCCCAGCATTTT. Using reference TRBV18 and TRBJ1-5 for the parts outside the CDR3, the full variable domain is NAGVMQNPRHLVRRRGQEARLRCSPMKGHSHVYWYRQLPEEGLKFMVYLQKENIIDESGMPKERFSAEFPKEGPSILRIQQVVRGDSAAYFCASSPTGTASNQPQHFGDGTRLSIL.

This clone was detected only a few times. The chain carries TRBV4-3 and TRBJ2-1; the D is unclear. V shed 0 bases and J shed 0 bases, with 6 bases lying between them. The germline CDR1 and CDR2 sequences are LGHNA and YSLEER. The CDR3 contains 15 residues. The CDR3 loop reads CASSQDRSSYNEQFF. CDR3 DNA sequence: TGCGCCAGCAGCCAAGACAGAAGCTCCTACAATGAGCAGTTCTTC.

In nucleotides, the CDR3 is TGCGCCAGCAGCTTGAGTCGGGGGGAAAATGAAAAACTGTTTTTT. Translated: CASSLSRGENEKLFF. J is TRBJ1-4 and V is TRBV5-1; D might be TRBD1 (5 bases). V was trimmed by 1 base and J by 5 bases, leaving 12 bases between them. Per the germline V gene, CDR1 is SGHRS and CDR2 is YFSETQ. CDR3 length equals 15 residues. The whole variable domain, remainder taken from reference TRBV5-1 and TRBJ1-4, is KAGVTQTPRYLIKTRGQQVTLSCSPISGHRSVSWYQQTPGQGLQFLFEYFSETQRNKGNFPGRFSGRQFSNSRSEMNVSTLELGDSALYLCASSLSRGENEKLFFGSGTQLSVL.

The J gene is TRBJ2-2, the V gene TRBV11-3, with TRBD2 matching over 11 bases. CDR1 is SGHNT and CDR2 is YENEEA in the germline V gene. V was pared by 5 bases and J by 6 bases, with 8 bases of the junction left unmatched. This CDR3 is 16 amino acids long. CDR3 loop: CASSPTSGSVSGELFF. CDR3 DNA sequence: TGTGCCAGCAGCCCTACTAGCGGGAGTGTTTCCGGGGAGCTGTTTTTT.

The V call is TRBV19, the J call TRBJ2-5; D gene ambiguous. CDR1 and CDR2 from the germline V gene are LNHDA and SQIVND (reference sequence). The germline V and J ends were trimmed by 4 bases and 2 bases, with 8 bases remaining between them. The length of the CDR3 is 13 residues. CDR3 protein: CASSNFRQETQYF. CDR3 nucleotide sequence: TGTGCCAGTAGTAATTTCAGGCAAGAGACCCAGTACTTC.

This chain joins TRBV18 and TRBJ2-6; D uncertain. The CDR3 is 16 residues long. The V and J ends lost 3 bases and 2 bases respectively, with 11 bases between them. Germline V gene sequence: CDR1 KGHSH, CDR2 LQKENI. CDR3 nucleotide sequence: TGTGCCAGCTCACCGTCACGAGGAACTGGGGCCAACGTCCTGACTTTC. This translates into CASSPSRGTGANVLTF.

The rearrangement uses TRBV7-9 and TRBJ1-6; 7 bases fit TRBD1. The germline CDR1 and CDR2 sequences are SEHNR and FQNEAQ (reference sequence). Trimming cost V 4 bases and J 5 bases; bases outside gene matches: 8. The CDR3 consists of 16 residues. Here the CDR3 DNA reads TGTGCCAGCAGCTCAAGACCGGGACAGAATAATTCACCCCTCCACTTT. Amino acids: CASSSRPGQNNSPLHF.

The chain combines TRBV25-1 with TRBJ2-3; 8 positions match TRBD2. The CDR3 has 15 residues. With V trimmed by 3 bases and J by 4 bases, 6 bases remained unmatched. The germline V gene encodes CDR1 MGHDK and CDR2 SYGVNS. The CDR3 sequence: CASSEGAGVPDTQYF. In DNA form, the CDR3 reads TGTGCCAGCAGTGAGGGAGCGGGAGTACCAGATACGCAGTATTTT.

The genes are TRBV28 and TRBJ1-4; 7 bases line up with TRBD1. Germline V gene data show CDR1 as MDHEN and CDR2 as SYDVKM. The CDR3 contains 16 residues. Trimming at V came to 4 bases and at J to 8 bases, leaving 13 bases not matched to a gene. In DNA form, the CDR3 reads TGTGCCAGCAGTTCCCCCGGACAGGAAAAGGGGGAAAAACTGTTTTTT. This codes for CASSSPGQEKGEKLFF.

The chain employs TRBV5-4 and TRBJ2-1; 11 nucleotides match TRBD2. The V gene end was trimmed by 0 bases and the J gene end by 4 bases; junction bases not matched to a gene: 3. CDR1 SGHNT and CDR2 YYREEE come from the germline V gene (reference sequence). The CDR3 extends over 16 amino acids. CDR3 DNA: TGTGCCAGCAGCTTGGAGGGACTAGCGGTATACAATGAGCAGTTCTTC. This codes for CASSLEGLAVYNEQFF. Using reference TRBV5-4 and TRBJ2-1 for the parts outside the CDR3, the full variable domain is ETGVTQSPTHLIKTRGQQVTLRCSSQSGHNTVSWYQQALGQGPQFIFQYYREEENGRGNFPPRFSGLQFPNYSSELNVNALELDDSALYLCASSLEGLAVYNEQFFGPGTRLTVL.

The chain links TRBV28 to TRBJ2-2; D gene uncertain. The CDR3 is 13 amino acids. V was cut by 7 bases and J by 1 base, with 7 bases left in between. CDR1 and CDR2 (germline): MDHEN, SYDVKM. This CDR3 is CASTRGNTGELFF. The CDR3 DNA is TGTGCCAGCACCCGAGGGAACACCGGGGAGCTGTTTTTT.

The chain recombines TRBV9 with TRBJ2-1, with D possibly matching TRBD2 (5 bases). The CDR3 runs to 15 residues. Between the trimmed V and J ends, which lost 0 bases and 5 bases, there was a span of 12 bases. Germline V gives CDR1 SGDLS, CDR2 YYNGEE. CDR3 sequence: CASSVAQRIDNEQFF. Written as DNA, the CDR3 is TGTGCCAGCAGCGTAGCTCAGCGGATCGACAATGAGCAGTTCTTC. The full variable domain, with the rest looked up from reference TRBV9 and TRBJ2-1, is DSGVTQTPKHLITATGQRVTLRCSPRSGDLSVYWYQQSLDQGLQFLIQYYNGEERAKGNILERFSAQQFPDLHSELNLSSLELGDSALYFCASSVAQRIDNEQFFGPGTRLTVL.

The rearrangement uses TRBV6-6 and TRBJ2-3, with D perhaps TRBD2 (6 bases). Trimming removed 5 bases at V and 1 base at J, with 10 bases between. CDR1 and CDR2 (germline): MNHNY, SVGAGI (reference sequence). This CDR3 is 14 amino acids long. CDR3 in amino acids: CASSRLVGTDTQYF. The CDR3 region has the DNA TGTGCCAGCAGTCGACTAGTGGGCACAGATACGCAGTATTTT.